These T cell receptor beta chains were read from a single sample in a study of T cell responses to AZD1222 COVID-19 vaccine. Repertoires were generated with immunoSEQ multiplex PCR, while TCRdb's copy carries only in-frame clones and drops some. In the table there are some 80,000 clones, about nine tenths of which are singletons. The sample in question was peripheral blood, obtained 28 days after the second dose of the MenACWY control vaccine. The receptors originated from an adult who received the MenACWY meningococcal vaccine as a control. Each CDR3 is given with its conserved first and last residue. Fields, in order: J gene, V gene, D gene, CDR3 DNA, CDR3 protein. The D gene is left open where the match is weak.

j_gene: TRBJ2-7
v_gene: TRBV27
d_gene: TRBD1
CDR3nt: TGTGCCAGCAGTAAGACAGGGTACTACGAGCAGTACTTC
CDR3aa: CASSKTGYYEQYF

j_gene: TRBJ1-6
v_gene: TRBV14
d_gene: NA
CDR3nt: TGTGCCAGCAGCACGGGAGGGCCCCCTTCACCCCTCCACTTT
CDR3aa: CASSTGGPPSPLHF

j_gene: TRBJ1-3
v_gene: TRBV6-5
d_gene: NA
CDR3nt: TGTGCCAGCACCCCACCTGGCTCTGGAAACACCATATATTTT
CDR3aa: CASTPPGSGNTIYF

j_gene: TRBJ2-5
v_gene: TRBV3-1/TRBV3-2
d_gene: NA
CDR3nt: TGTGCCAGCAGCCAAGATGGACTTGGGGTCGTGCCCCAAGAGACCCAGTACTTC
CDR3aa: CASSQDGLGVVPQETQYF

j_gene: TRBJ2-3
v_gene: TRBV3-1/TRBV3-2
d_gene: TRBD2
CDR3nt: TGTGCCAGCAGCCATATCCTAGCGGGGCGAGGAGATACGCAGTATTTT
CDR3aa: CASSHILAGRGDTQYF

j_gene: TRBJ1-1
v_gene: TRBV5-4
d_gene: NA
CDR3nt: TGTGCCAGCAGCTCCCTTACACTATCGAACACTGAAGCTTTCTTT
CDR3aa: CASSSLTLSNTEAFF

j_gene: TRBJ2-3
v_gene: TRBV11-3
d_gene: TRBD2
CDR3nt: TGTGCCAGCAGCTCACCGGGACTAGCAACAGATACGCAGTATTTT
CDR3aa: CASSSPGLATDTQYF

j_gene: TRBJ2-1
v_gene: TRBV7-8
d_gene: NA
CDR3nt: TGTGCCAGCAGCTTGAGGCAAGCCCCCTACAATGAGCAGTTCTTC
CDR3aa: CASSLRQAPYNEQFF

j_gene: TRBJ1-4
v_gene: TRBV3-1/TRBV3-2
d_gene: NA
CDR3nt: TGTGCCAGCACCCCCAGGGGAGGGGTTACTAATGAAAAACTGTTTTTT
CDR3aa: CASTPRGGVTNEKLFF

j_gene: TRBJ1-1
v_gene: TRBV3-1/TRBV3-2
d_gene: NA
CDR3nt: TGTGCCAGCAGCCAAGATGCCCAGGGAAACACTGAAGCTTTCTTT
CDR3aa: CASSQDAQGNTEAFF